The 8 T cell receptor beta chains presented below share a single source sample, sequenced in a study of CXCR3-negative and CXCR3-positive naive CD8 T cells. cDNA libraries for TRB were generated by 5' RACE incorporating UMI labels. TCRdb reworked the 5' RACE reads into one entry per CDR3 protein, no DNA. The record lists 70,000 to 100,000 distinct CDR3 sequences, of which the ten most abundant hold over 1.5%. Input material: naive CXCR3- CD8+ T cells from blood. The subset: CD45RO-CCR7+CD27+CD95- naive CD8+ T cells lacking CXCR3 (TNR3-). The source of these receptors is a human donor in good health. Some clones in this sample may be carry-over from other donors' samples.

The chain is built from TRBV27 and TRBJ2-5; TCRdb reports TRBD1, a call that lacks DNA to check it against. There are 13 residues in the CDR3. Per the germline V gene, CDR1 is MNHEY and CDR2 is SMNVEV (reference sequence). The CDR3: CASSATGEVTQYF.

The CDR3 sequence is CASSPTGHWAQHF. The chain links TRBV7-9 to TRBJ1-5; TCRdb indicates TRBD1, and absent DNA this call remains unverified. This CDR3 has 13 amino acids. Germline V gene lookup returns CDR1 SEHNR and CDR2 FQNEAQ (reference sequence).

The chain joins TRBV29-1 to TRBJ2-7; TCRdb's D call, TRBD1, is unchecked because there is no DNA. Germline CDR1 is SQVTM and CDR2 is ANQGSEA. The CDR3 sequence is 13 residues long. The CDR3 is CSVASSGGYEQYF.

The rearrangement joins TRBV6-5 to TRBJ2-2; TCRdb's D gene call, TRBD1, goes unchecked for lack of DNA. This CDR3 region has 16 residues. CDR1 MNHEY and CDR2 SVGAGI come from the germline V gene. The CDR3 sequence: CASSQMGGSNTGELFF.

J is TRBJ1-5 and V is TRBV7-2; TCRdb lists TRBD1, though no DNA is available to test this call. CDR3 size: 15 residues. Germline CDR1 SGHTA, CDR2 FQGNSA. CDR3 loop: CASSFAGRDNQPQHF.

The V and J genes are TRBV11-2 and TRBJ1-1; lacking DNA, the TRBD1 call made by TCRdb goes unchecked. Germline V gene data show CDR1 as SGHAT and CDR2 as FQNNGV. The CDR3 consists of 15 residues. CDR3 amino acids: CASSPWEGQVAEAFF.

CDR3 amino acids: CASSFLGYEQFF. The chain has TRBV12-3 or TRBV12-4 and TRBJ2-1. The CDR3 is made up of 12 amino acids.

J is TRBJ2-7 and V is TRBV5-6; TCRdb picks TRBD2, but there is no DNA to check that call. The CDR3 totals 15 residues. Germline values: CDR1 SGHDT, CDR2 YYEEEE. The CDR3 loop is CASSGGTSGDYEQYF.